The 29 T cell receptor beta chains presented below share a single source sample, sequenced in a study of T-cell reconstitution after alpha-beta-depleted transplantation in children. The TCRbeta library was prepared with unique molecular identifiers. TCRdb reprocessed the PCR reads via MiXCR and lists one record per CDR3 protein. The sample consists of 750,000 to 950,000 distinct CDR3 sequences, less than 20% of them appearing once. The sequences come from PBMCs, mostly from graft donor cells, collected 360 days after TCRalphabeta/CD19-depleted stem cell transplant. These TCRs come from a male patient younger than 18 who had a stem cell transplant for acute lymphoblastic leukemia, so the T cells may come from the graft donor.

This chain links TRBV5-5 with TRBJ2-7; D is perhaps TRBD2 (6 bases). Trimming pared 2 bases from V and 3 bases from J, leaving 15 bases between. CDR1 is SGHKS, CDR2 YYEKEE, per germline (reference sequence). CDR3 length: 15 amino acids. CDR3 coding DNA: TGTGCCAGCAGCTTAACCGGGACTCTCTACTACGAGCAGTACTTC. Amino acid sequence: CASSLTGTLYYEQYF.

The genes are TRBV24-1 and TRBJ2-2, with D perhaps TRBD1 (6 bases). In germline, CDR1 is KGHDR, CDR2 SFDVKD. The V end lost 3 bases, the J end lost 0 bases, and 13 bases lay between the germline ends. The CDR3 sequence is 17 residues long. The CDR3 here is CATSDPARGANTGELFF. For the CDR3, the DNA is TGTGCCACCAGTGATCCTGCCAGGGGTGCGAACACCGGGGAGCTGTTTTTT.

This clonotype was found a few times. The rearrangement uses TRBV5-1 and TRBJ2-7; the match to TRBD1 covers 9 bases. This CDR3 has 15 amino acids. Germline loops: CDR1 SGHRS, CDR2 YFSETQ. The V segment lost 4 bases and the J segment 5 bases; nucleotides outside the gene matches: 10. The CDR3: CASSPMVTGGHEQYF. CDR3 nucleotide sequence: TGCGCCAGCAGCCCGATGGTGACAGGGGGACACGAGCAGTACTTC.

This clonotype has at least ten counts. This chain links TRBV20-1 with TRBJ2-7, with 8 nucleotides matching TRBD1. In germline, CDR1 is DFQATT, CDR2 SNEGSKA (reference sequence). The ends lost 3 bases at V and 0 bases at J; junction bases unmatched: 19. The CDR3 sequence is 19 residues long. In DNA, the CDR3 is TGCAGTGCTAGTGGGGGCTTGGGCGGACAGGGCCCCGTCTCCTACGAGCAGTACTTC. It specifies CSASGGLGGQGPVSYEQYF.

V gene TRBV5-1 combines with J gene TRBJ2-1; TRBD2 matches at 11 bases. The CDR3 is 15 residues long. V gave up 1 base and J gave up 9 bases; unmatched junction bases: 6. Germline lookup yields CDR1 SGHRS and CDR2 YFSETQ. For the CDR3, the DNA is TGCGCCAGCAGCTTGCTACTAGCGGGGGACGGTGAGCAGTTCTTC. Its protein product is CASSLLLAGDGEQFF.

This clonotype was observed at least ten times. V gene TRBV10-3 combines with J gene TRBJ2-1; 10 bases are shared with TRBD2. Germline V gene lookup returns CDR1 ENHRY and CDR2 SYGVKD. The CDR3 has 14 amino acids. V lost 5 bases to trimming and J lost 5 bases; unmatched junction nucleotides: 3. The CDR3 here is CAISPGLANNEQFF. The CDR3 bases are TGTGCCATCAGTCCGGGACTAGCGAACAATGAGCAGTTCTTC.

The J gene is TRBJ2-3, the V gene TRBV28, with D tentatively TRBD2 (7 bases). The CDR3 sequence is 15 residues long. The germline V and J ends were trimmed by 3 bases and 3 bases, with 13 bases remaining between them. In germline, CDR1 is MDHEN, CDR2 SYDVKM. Here the CDR3 reads CASSFVGRGTDTQYF. The CDR3 DNA reads as TGTGCCAGCAGTTTCGTGGGGAGGGGGACAGATACGCAGTATTTT.

CDR3 in DNA: TGCGCCAGCAATAAGGCTTCCTCCGGGACTAGGGATGGAGATACGCAGTATTTT. This sequence encodes CASNKASSGTRDGDTQYF. The V gene is TRBV10-1, the J gene TRBJ2-3; 8 bases match TRBD2. The V gene end was trimmed by 7 bases and the J gene end by 5 bases; junction bases not matched to a gene: 20. CDR1 WNHNN and CDR2 SYGVQD come from the germline V gene (reference sequence). The CDR3 runs 18 residues.

The chain employs TRBV19 and TRBJ2-3, with D perhaps matching TRBD1 or TRBD2 (5 bases each). This CDR3 contains 16 residues. CDR1 and CDR2 (germline): LNHDA, SQIVND (reference sequence). Trimming cost V 6 bases and J 4 bases, with 20 bases left between them. The CDR3: CASRLSRGPNPDTQYF. The CDR3 DNA reads as TGTGCCAGTAGGTTGAGCCGGGGACCTAACCCAGATACGCAGTATTTT.

The V call is TRBV7-9, the J call TRBJ1-1; possible D gene TRBD1, 5 bases. The V gene's germline CDR1 is SEHNR and CDR2 FQNEAQ (reference sequence). The CDR3 is made up of 12 amino acids. V was trimmed by 5 bases and J by 10 bases, leaving 14 bases between them. For the CDR3, the DNA is TGTGCCAGCAGCCGGGGACCGGAGAGAGCTTTCTTT. This encodes CASSRGPERAFF.

This clonotype was detected only a few times. This chain joins TRBV12-3 or TRBV12-4 and TRBJ1-5, with D perhaps TRBD1 (5 bases). This CDR3 spans 12 amino acids. The V gene lost 8 bases and the J gene lost 4 bases, with 9 bases spanning the gap. CDR3 residues: CASGHINQPQHF. The CDR3 DNA reads TGTGCCAGCGGACACATTAATCAGCCCCAGCATTTT.

The J gene is TRBJ2-5, the V gene TRBV3-1; TRBD2 is a possible D gene (6 bases). Germline CDR1 reads LGHDT; CDR2 reads YNNKEL (reference sequence). The CDR3 contains 15 residues. V dropped 1 base and J dropped 0 bases, with 9 bases sitting between them. CDR3 bases: TGTGCCAGCAGCCAAGGGACTACGTACCAAGAGACCCAGTACTTC. Translating it yields CASSQGTTYQETQYF.

About this clonotype itself: With a much larger clone just one base away, this may be a read error. The chain carries TRBV3-1 and TRBJ2-2; TRBD1 matches at 8 bases. The CDR3 extends over 18 amino acids. Germline values: CDR1 LGHDT, CDR2 YNNKEL (reference sequence). The V gene end was trimmed by 8 bases and the J gene end by 5 bases; junction bases not matched to a gene: 19. The CDR3 protein is CASCPQGGRRGRTGELFF. As DNA, the CDR3 is TGTGCCAGCTGTCCACAGGGGGGAAGGCGGGGCCGGACCGGGGAGCTGTTTTTT.

The chain uses TRBV12-5 and TRBJ2-1, with D perhaps given as TRBD1 or TRBD2 (7 bases each). Germline V CDR1 and CDR2: LGHNT, FRNRAP. The CDR3 extends over 16 amino acids. The ends were cut back, 0 bases at V and 7 bases at J, with 16 bases in the middle. DNA of the CDR3: TGTGCTAGTGGTTTGGTGTTGAGACAGGGAGGGAATGAGCAGTTCTTC. Encoded protein: CASGLVLRQGGNEQFF.

The table lists this clonotype with a few counts. This chain links TRBV6-1 with TRBJ2-3; 16 nucleotides agree with TRBD2. This CDR3 has 15 amino acids. The V and J ends lost 6 bases and 7 bases, in that order; junction bases with no gene match: 4. Germline V gene data show CDR1 as MNHNS and CDR2 as SASEGT. The DNA of the CDR3 is TGTGCCAGCAGGGGACTAGCGGGAGGGCCGAATACGCAGTATTTT. Translated: CASRGLAGGPNTQYF.

J is TRBJ1-5 and V is TRBV12-3 or TRBV12-4; TRBD1 matches 7 bases. The CDR3 contains 15 residues. The J segment lost 3 bases and the V segment lost 2 bases, leaving 4 bases of the junction unmatched. The chain's CDR3 is CASSLRGGLNQPQHF. For the CDR3, the DNA is TGTGCCAGCAGTTTAAGAGGGGGCCTCAATCAGCCCCAGCATTTT.

This clonotype has just a few counts. The chain is built from TRBV5-1 and TRBJ2-1, with D possibly being TRBD2 (6 bases). Per germline, CDR1 SGHRS and CDR2 YFSETQ. The CDR3 contains 15 residues. Deletions cut 0 bases from V and 4 bases from J, with 11 bases between. The CDR3 DNA reads as TGCGCCAGCAGCTTGGCGGAGGGCCGTTACAATGAGCAGTTCTTC. Protein: CASSLAEGRYNEQFF.

This clonotype was seen ten or more times. V gene TRBV5-1 combines with J gene TRBJ2-2; D is ambiguous. The ends were cut back, 4 bases at V and 5 bases at J, with 12 bases in the middle. CDR3 length equals 14 residues. CDR1 and CDR2 from the germline V gene are SGHRS and YFSETQ. For the CDR3, the DNA is TGCGCCAGCAGCCGATTTGAAGGGACCGGGGAGCTGTTTTTT. It encodes CASSRFEGTGELFF. Filled out from reference TRBV5-1 and TRBJ2-2, the complete variable domain reads KAGVTQTPRYLIKTRGQQVTLSCSPISGHRSVSWYQQTPGQGLQFLFEYFSETQRNKGNFPGRFSGRQFSNSRSEMNVSTLELGDSALYLCASSRFEGTGELFFGEGSRLTVL.

This clonotype was seen repeatedly, ten times or more. The genes are TRBV4-2 and TRBJ2-7; D perhaps matches TRBD1 (6 bases). The CDR3 loop spans 15 amino acids. V shed 5 bases and J shed 3 bases, with 17 bases lying between them. Germline V gene lookup returns CDR1 LGHNA and CDR2 YNFKEQ. The DNA for the CDR3 is TGTGCCAGCAGCTCCCTACAGGGTCTCGACTACGAGCAGTACTTC. It yields the protein CASSSLQGLDYEQYF.

This clonotype came up a few times. V gene TRBV29-1 combines with J gene TRBJ2-3, with D perhaps TRBD1 (5 bases). The ends were cut back, 6 bases at V and 4 bases at J, with 20 bases in the middle. There are 15 residues in the CDR3. CDR1 SQVTM and CDR2 ANQGSEA come from the germline V gene. CDR3 DNA sequence: TGCAGCGTCGCACCAGGGTCACCGTGGTCAGATACGCAGTATTTT. As protein: CSVAPGSPWSDTQYF.

The genes are TRBV7-9 and TRBJ2-7, with 7 bases that match TRBD1. The CDR3 covers 15 residues. Looked up from germline, CDR1 is SEHNR and CDR2 is FQNEAQ (reference sequence). Germline trimming cut 3 bases from V and 0 bases from J; bases unmatched to any gene: 5. The CDR3 region has the DNA TGTGCCAGCAGCTTTGACAGGGCCCCCTCCTACGAGCAGTACTTC. Its protein product is CASSFDRAPSYEQYF.

The chain employs TRBV4-1 and TRBJ2-7; the match to TRBD2 covers 7 bases. The CDR3 consists of 14 residues. Unmatched junction bases numbered 2, after V lost 0 bases and J lost 3 bases. Germline V gene data show CDR1 as MGHRA and CDR2 as YSYEKL. This CDR3 reads CASSQEGLLYEQYF. The CDR3 DNA sequence: TGCGCCAGCAGCCAAGAGGGACTACTCTACGAGCAGTACTTC.

Points on this clonotype: One end of the junction is discordant with germline, which a read error may explain. The chain couples TRBV27 to TRBJ2-7; D not certain. CDR1 MNHEY and CDR2 SMNVEV come from the germline V gene (reference sequence). The CDR3 runs 14 residues. CDR3 amino acids: CASSLSGRRPEQHF. The DNA of the CDR3 is TGTGCCAGCAGTTTATCAGGCAGGCGACCCGAGCAGCACTTC.

This clonotype was counted only a few times. V and J are TRBV7-3 and TRBJ1-1, with 9 bases matching TRBD1. CDR3 length: 17 residues. The V and J ends lost 1 base and 0 bases, in that order; junction bases with no gene match: 6. Germline CDR1 is SGHTA and CDR2 is FQGTGA. CDR3 in DNA: TGTGCCAGCAGCTTAAGGGACAGGGTCGACCTGAACACTGAAGCTTTCTTT. It specifies CASSLRDRVDLNTEAFF.

J is TRBJ2-5 and V is TRBV20-1, with TRBD1 identical over 7 bases. The CDR3 extends over 15 amino acids. V trimming: 0 bases; J trimming: 5 bases; junction bases outside the gene matches: 9. Germline lookup yields CDR1 DFQATT and CDR2 SNEGSKA (reference sequence). The CDR3 reads CSARDRGRGIETQYF. Here the CDR3 DNA reads TGCAGTGCTAGAGATCGGGGCAGGGGGATTGAGACCCAGTACTTC.

This clonotype was observed many times. This sequence joins TRBV29-1 and TRBJ2-3, with D perhaps assigned TRBD1 or TRBD2 (5 bases each). CDR3 size: 12 residues. Trimming took off 8 bases at V and 2 bases at J, with 11 bases between the two ends. Per germline, CDR1 SQVTM and CDR2 ANQGSEA. The CDR3 region is CSSGTLTDTQYF. The CDR3 region has the DNA TGCAGCTCCGGGACCCTCACAGATACGCAGTATTTT.

This clonotype was counted only a few times. The gene calls are TRBV7-9 and TRBJ2-3, with D possibly matching TRBD1 (5 bases). Looked up from germline, CDR1 is SEHNR and CDR2 is FQNEAQ (reference sequence). Trimming took 4 bases from V and 5 from J, leaving 7 bases between them. The CDR3 runs 12 residues. CDR3 nucleotide sequence: TGTGCCAGCAGCTCAGGGATAGATACGCAGTATTTT. Translation: CASSSGIDTQYF.

This clonotype has just one count. The chain joins TRBV5-1 to TRBJ2-5, with 7 bases aligning to TRBD1. The V gene end was trimmed by 2 bases and the J gene end by 2 bases; junction bases not matched to a gene: 9. CDR1 is SGHRS and CDR2 is YFSETQ in the germline V gene. The CDR3 spans 16 residues. CDR3 amino acids: CASSFTGERLQETQYF. CDR3 sequence (DNA): TGCGCCAGCAGCTTTACAGGGGAAAGGCTACAAGAGACCCAGTACTTC.

This clonotype was counted between two and nine times. The CDR3 reads CASSGGTFSYNEQFF. The CDR3 DNA sequence: TGTGCCAGCAGTGGGGGGACTTTCTCCTACAATGAGCAGTTCTTC. V and J are TRBV2 and TRBJ2-1; TRBD2 might be the D (6 bases). The length of the CDR3 is 15 residues. Deletions cut 4 bases from V and 0 bases from J, with 10 bases between. CDR1 is SNHLY, CDR2 FYNNEI, per germline.